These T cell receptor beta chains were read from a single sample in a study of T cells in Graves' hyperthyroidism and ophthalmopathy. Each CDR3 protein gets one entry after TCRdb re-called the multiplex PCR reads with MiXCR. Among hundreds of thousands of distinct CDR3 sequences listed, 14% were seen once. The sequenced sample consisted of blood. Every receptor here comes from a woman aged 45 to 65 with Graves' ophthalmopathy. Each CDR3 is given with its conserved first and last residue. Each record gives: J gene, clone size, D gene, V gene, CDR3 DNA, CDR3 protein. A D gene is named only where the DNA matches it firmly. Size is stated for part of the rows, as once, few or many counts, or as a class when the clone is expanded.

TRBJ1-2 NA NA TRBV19 TGTGCCAGTAGTATAGGGTCCGGGGGCCACTACACCTTC CASSIGSGGHYTF
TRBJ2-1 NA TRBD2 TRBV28 TGTGCCAGCAGTACAATAGCGGGAGGACCGTACAATGAGCAGTTCTTC CASSTIAGGPYNEQFF
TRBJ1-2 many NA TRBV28 TGTGCCAGCAGCGAAGCAGGGTCCTCCTATGGCTACACCTTC CASSEAGSSYGYTF
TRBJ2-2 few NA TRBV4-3 TGCGCCAGCAGCCAAGATAGGGCAGAGCTCACCGGGGAGCTGTTTTTT CASSQDRAELTGELFF
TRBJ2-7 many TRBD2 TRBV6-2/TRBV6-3 TGTGCCAGCAGTCCAGCGGGAGTAAGGGCCTACGAGCAGTACTTC CASSPAGVRAYEQYF
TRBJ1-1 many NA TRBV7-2 TGTGCCAGCAGCTTAGATCTAGCTATGAACACTGAAGCTTTCTTT CASSLDLAMNTEAFF
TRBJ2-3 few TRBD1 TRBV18 TGTGCCAGCGCGCATGGGACAGTCGGCACAGATACGCAGTATTTT CASAHGTVGTDTQYF
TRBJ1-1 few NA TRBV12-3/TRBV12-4 TGTGCCAGCAGAAGGTCCCCGGGGGCAGTTAACACTGAAGCTTTCTTT CASRRSPGAVNTEAFF
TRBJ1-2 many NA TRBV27 TGTGCCAGCAGTCCAAAGTACCGGGGGGTCTATGGCTACACCTTC CASSPKYRGVYGYTF
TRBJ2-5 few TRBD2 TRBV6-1 TGTGCCAGCAGTGCCACGACTAGCGGGAGCCCACTCCCCTACTTC CASSATTSGSPLPYF
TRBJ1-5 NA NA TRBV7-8 TGTGCCAGCAGCTTACAGGATGACAATCAGCCCCAGCATTTT CASSLQDDNQPQHF
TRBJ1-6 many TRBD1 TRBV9 TGTGCCAGCAGCGACCCCGGGACAGCGGGTTCACCCCTCCACTTT CASSDPGTAGSPLHF
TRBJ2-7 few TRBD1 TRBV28 TGTGCCAGCAGTTTAACCGGGACAGCCTACGTGCAGTACTTC CASSLTGTAYVQYF
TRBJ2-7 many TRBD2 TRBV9 TGTGCCAGCAGCGAGGGGACTAGCGGCGACGAGCAGTACTTC CASSEGTSGDEQYF
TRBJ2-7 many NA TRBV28 TGTGCCAGCAGTATAGGGGACGAGCAGTACTTC CASSIGDEQYF
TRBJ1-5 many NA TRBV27 TGTGCCAGCAGTTTAGGGGGTGCGAGCAATCAGCCCCAGCATTTT CASSLGGASNQPQHF
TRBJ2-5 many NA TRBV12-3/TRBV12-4 TGTGCCAGCAGCCCCCCGGACTGGTATCAAGAGACCCAGTACTTC CASSPPDWYQETQYF
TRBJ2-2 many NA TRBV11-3 TGTGCCAGCAGCTTAGATTTTAGAGGGGAGCTGTTTTTT CASSLDFRGELFF
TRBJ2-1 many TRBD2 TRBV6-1 TGTGCCAGCAGCCGAACGGGGGGGACCTACAATGAGCAGTTCTTC CASSRTGGTYNEQFF
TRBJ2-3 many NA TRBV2 TGTGCCAGCAGTTATCTAGAGAGCACAGATACGCAGTATTTT CASSYLESTDTQYF
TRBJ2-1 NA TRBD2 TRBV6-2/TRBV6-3 TGTGCCAGCAGTTACTCGGGACTAGCGGGACTACGCTCCTACAATGAGCAGTTCTTC CASSYSGLAGLRSYNEQFF
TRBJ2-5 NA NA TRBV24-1 TGTGCCACCAGTGACCCCGGGGGGCTGCAAGAGACCCAGTACTTC CATSDPGGLQETQYF
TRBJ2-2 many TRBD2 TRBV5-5 TGTGCCAGCAGCTACTTTTCTAGCGGGAGTGCCACCGGGGAGCTGTTTTTT CASSYFSSGSATGELFF
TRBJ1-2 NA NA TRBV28 TGTGCCAGCGAGAACTATGGCTACACCTTC CASENYGYTF
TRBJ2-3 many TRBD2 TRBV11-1 TGTGCCAGCAGCAGCGGGAGGGATTGGCGCACAGATACGCAGTATTTT CASSSGRDWRTDTQYF
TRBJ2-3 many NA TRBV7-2 TGTGCCAGCAGCTTAAGAGAGGCGGGCGGGGGCCCAGATACGCAGTATTTT CASSLREAGGGPDTQYF
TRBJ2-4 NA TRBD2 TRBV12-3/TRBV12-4 TGTGCCAGCAGCTCCCATCTAGCGGATAAAAGCATTCAGTACTTC CASSSHLADKSIQYF
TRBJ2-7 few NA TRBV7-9 TGTGCCAGCAGCCACCCAGGCCAGGCCCTCGAGCAGTACTTC CASSHPGQALEQYF
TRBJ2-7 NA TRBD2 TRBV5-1 TGCGCCAGCAGCCGGCGGGGGTCCTACGAGCAGTACTTC CASSRRGSYEQYF
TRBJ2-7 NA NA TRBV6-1 TGTGCCAGCAGGCAAATGGAATACGAGCAGTACTTC CASRQMEYEQYF
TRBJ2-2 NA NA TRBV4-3 TGCGCCAGCAGCCAAGCGGGCGGGGAGCTGTTTTTT CASSQAGGELFF
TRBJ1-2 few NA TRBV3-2 TGTGCCAGCAGCCAACGTCTTCAAAGCGGGGACAGGGCTAACTATGGCTACACCTTC CASSQRLQSGDRANYGYTF